The rows below give T cell receptor beta chains drawn from one sample of a study of blood T cell repertoires in COVID-19. Sequencing was performed with immunoSEQ multiplex PCR; in TCRdb, only in-frame clones are kept and a portion is missing. There are more than 80,000 clones in the sample; approximately 88% occur only once, and around 10% lies in the top ten. The sequenced sample was peripheral blood. These receptor sequences come from a man older than 75 with acute or convalescent COVID-19. Both conserved end residues are part of each CDR3. D genes are given only for firm matches. The size field is filled for only some rows; it gives once, few, many or a size class.

>TRBV6-5|TRBJ1-4|NA|TRBD1
CASSPSGGYNEKLFF
TGTGCCAGCAGTCCCTCAGGGGGATATAATGAAAAACTGTTTTTT
>TRBV20-1|TRBJ1-2|NA|NA
CSASNTGNSNYGYTF
TGCAGTGCGAGTAACACAGGAAACTCTAACTATGGCTACACCTTC
>TRBV11-1|TRBJ2-3|NA|TRBD2
CASSPRLAGRTDTQYF
TGTGCCAGCAGCCCCAGACTAGCGGGGAGGACAGATACGCAGTATTTT
>TRBV24-1|TRBJ1-5|few|TRBD1
CATSELDRGKTNQPQHF
TGTGCCACCAGTGAACTTGACAGGGGGAAAACCAATCAGCCCCAGCATTTT
>TRBV28|TRBJ1-2|NA|NA
CASSSPGGIIDYGYTF
TGTGCCAGCAGTTCCCCGGGAGGGATAATAGACTATGGCTACACCTTC
>TRBV3-1/TRBV3-2|TRBJ1-2|NA|NA
CASSPTGINYGYTF
TGTGCCAGCAGTCCTACGGGGATTAACTATGGCTACACCTTC
>TRBV7-8|TRBJ2-1|once|TRBD2
CASSLGTSGGAFYNEQFF
TGTGCCAGCAGCCTAGGGACTAGCGGGGGGGCCTTCTACAATGAGCAGTTCTTC
>TRBV3-1/TRBV3-2|TRBJ1-1|NA|NA
CASSQLQGSEAFF
TGTGCCAGCAGCCAACTACAGGGCTCTGAAGCTTTCTTT
>TRBV9|TRBJ2-7|NA|TRBD1
CASSARTGESYEQYF
TGTGCCAGCAGCGCCCGGACAGGGGAGTCCTACGAGCAGTACTTC
>TRBV4-2|TRBJ1-2|NA|NA
CASSQDARATNYGYTF
TGTGCCAGCAGCCAAGACGCCAGGGCTACTAACTATGGCTACACCTTC